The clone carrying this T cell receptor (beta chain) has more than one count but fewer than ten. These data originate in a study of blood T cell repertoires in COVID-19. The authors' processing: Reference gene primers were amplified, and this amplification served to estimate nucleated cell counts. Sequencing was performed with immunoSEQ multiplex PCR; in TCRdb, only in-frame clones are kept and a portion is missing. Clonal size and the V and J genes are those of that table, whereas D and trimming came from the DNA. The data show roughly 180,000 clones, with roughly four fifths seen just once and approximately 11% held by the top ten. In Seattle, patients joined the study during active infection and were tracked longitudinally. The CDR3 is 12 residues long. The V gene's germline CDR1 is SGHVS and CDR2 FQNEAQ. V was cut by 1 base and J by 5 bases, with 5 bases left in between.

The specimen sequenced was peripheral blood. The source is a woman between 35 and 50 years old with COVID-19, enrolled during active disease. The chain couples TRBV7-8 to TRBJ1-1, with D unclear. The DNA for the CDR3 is TGTGCCAGCAGCTTAGTATCGACTGAAGCTTTCTTT. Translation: CASSLVSTEAFF.